Given below is one T cell receptor beta chain in context. The antigen remains undetermined. The junction and the germline gene differ at one end; a read error may be behind it. This entry is derived from a study of tumor-infiltrating lymphocytes in primary liver carcinoma. Study context: Lesions, classed as T1-T3 N0M0, spanned roughly 4.2 to 10 cm across. The study, taken as a whole, reports: Tumors carried a top-250-clone fraction significantly exceeding that of blood (p = 0.039). Tumor-adjacent and tumor-blood pairs showed less overlap than tumor region pairs. Presence in all five tumor regions was observed for only about 8-25% of top clones.

The CDR3 sequence is 14 residues long. Per germline, CDR1 KGHSH and CDR2 LQKENI. Co-extraction of RNA and DNA was performed on about 19-31 mg of unsorted bulk tissue. cDNA specific to TCR beta was made from around 530 ng of total RNA, with a constant-region primer employed for priming. Library construction for TCR beta comprised three nested multiplex PCR rounds performed with slightly modified ARM-PCR. With TRBV1-TRBV30 forward primers and a C-beta reverse primer, the first two PCR rounds were run for 9 to 10 cycles each. MiXCR, applied by TCRdb to the multiplex PCR reads, yields one record per CDR3 protein. The repertoire includes 95,000 to 100,000 distinct CDR3 sequences, more than 65% of them detected once, and around 10% sits in the top ten.

Material: liver tumor tissue from sampling region 2. Subset: tumor region T2, inferior pole. The TCR sequence derives from a woman in her sixties with primary liver carcinoma and hepatitis B virus infection. This chain links TRBV18 with TRBJ1-2; TRBD1 matches 7 bases. In DNA, the CDR3 is TGTGCCAGCCCACCAGACAGGGTTGGCTATGGCTACACCTTC. This sequence encodes CASPPDRVGYGYTF.